This T cell receptor (beta chain) was sequenced for a study of OX40 agonist ivuxolimab in advanced cancers. Whole-study findings and limits: Some patients without response likewise showed low normalized clonal expansion. Clonal expansion by week 6 occurred in CD4+ and CD8+ blood T cells (at 0.1 to 3.0 mg/kg).

Of note for this clone: Its antigen is currently unknown.

The V gene lost 0 bases and the J gene lost 6 bases, with 15 bases spanning the gap. CDR3 length: 14 amino acids. CDR1 and CDR2 (germline): GTSNPN, SVGIG (reference sequence). Data came from immunoSEQ multiplex PCR; TCRdb stores just in-frame clones and leaves some out. The sample shows fewer than 75,000 clones, about 87% of them seen only once. Autoimmune disease history or systemic immunosuppression meant exclusion. This sequence originates from an adult with an advanced solid tumor such as melanoma, head and neck, liver or kidney cancer. Source: CD4+ or CD8+ T cells sorted from blood, taken in a trial of the OX40 agonist ivuxolimab. This chain links TRBV30 with TRBJ2-7; unclear D gene. The CDR3 reads CAWSVRTTLREQYF. The CDR3 nucleotides read TGTGCCTGGAGTGTCCGAACTACGCTACGCGAGCAGTACTTC.